These 27 T cell receptor beta chains were sequenced from one sample in a study of CD8 T cells in ankylosing spondylitis. From the 5' RACE reads, TCRdb called clonotypes with MiXCR, one entry per CDR3 protein. The table shows 120,000 to 150,000 distinct CDR3 sequences, with 8% to 9% occurring only once. The sequencing sample was made of synovial fluid, either unsorted or a sorted T cell fraction (not recorded which). The receptors were gathered from a male donor with ankylosing spondylitis.

This clonotype was found a few times. The chain recombines TRBV2 with TRBJ2-1; a possible D gene is TRBD2 (5 bases). The CDR3 is 15 residues long. Trimming pared 7 bases from V and 1 base from J, leaving 14 bases between. Germline V gene sequence: CDR1 SNHLY, CDR2 FYNNEI. The CDR3 DNA follows: TGTGCCAGCACCAGGTGGGGAGAGTCCTACAATGAGCAGTTCTTC. Residues: CASTRWGESYNEQFF.

The chain combines TRBV6-1 with TRBJ2-5, with 7 bases fitting TRBD1. In germline, CDR1 is MNHNS, CDR2 SASEGT. The CDR3 totals 14 residues. V lost 3 bases to trimming and J lost 5 bases; unmatched junction nucleotides: 6. The CDR3 DNA reads TGTGCCAGCAGTGACTACAGGGGAGTGGAGACCCAGTACTTC. This codes for CASSDYRGVETQYF.

Ten or more counts support this clonotype. The chain employs TRBV5-1 and TRBJ2-3, with D tentatively TRBD1 (7 bases). This CDR3 is 15 amino acids long. The germline gives CDR1 SGHRS, CDR2 YFSETQ. V was cut by 6 bases and J by 4 bases, with 18 bases left in between. CDR3 bases: TGCGCCAGCAACCCCAGGGGGGCCCGGGCAGATACGCAGTATTTT. This codes for CASNPRGARADTQYF.

This clonotype was seen at least ten times. The rearrangement joins TRBV5-1 to TRBJ2-7; D call uncertain. This CDR3 spans 13 amino acids. The V and J ends lost 0 bases and 7 bases respectively, with 11 bases between them. Per germline, CDR1 SGHRS and CDR2 YFSETQ. As DNA, the CDR3 is TGCGCCAGCAGCTTGGAGCGAGCTGAAGAGCAGTACTTC. Translation: CASSLERAEEQYF. The variable domain in full, completed from reference TRBV5-1 and TRBJ2-7, reads KAGVTQTPRYLIKTRGQQVTLSCSPISGHRSVSWYQQTPGQGLQFLFEYFSETQRNKGNFPGRFSGRQFSNSRSEMNVSTLELGDSALYLCASSLERAEEQYFGPGTRLTVT.

The chain joins TRBV12-3 or TRBV12-4 to TRBJ1-2; no firm D call. Trimming removed 1 base at V and 5 bases at J, with 8 bases between. The CDR3 has 13 residues. The CDR3 is CASSLEENYGYTF. The CDR3 DNA follows: TGTGCCAGCAGTTTAGAGGAAAATTATGGCTACACCTTC.

This clonotype was seen at least ten times. The chain is built from TRBV20-1 and TRBJ2-3; D not certain. V dropped 3 bases and J dropped 0 bases, with 4 bases sitting between them. CDR1 is DFQATT and CDR2 is SNEGSKA in the germline V gene (reference sequence). This CDR3 contains 12 residues. The CDR3 protein is CSARGSTDTQYF. In DNA form, the CDR3 reads TGCAGTGCTAGGGGCAGCACAGATACGCAGTATTTT.

This clonotype has a count of ten or more. The chain carries TRBV5-1 and TRBJ2-5, with D perhaps given as TRBD1 or TRBD2 (5 bases each). The CDR3 runs to 15 residues. Trimming left V 2 bases short and J 7 bases short, with 18 bases between. The germline gives CDR1 SGHRS, CDR2 YFSETQ. CDR3 coding DNA: TGCGCCAGCAGCTTCTCCGGGACCTCCTACGGGACCCAGTACTTC. Translating it yields CASSFSGTSYGTQYF.

This clonotype was seen a few times. The chain employs TRBV20-1 and TRBJ2-1, with TRBD2 matching over 10 bases. The CDR3 spans 16 residues. Germline assignment: CDR1 DFQATT and CDR2 SNEGSKA (reference sequence). The V gene end was trimmed by 2 bases and the J gene end by 1 base; junction bases not matched to a gene: 5. CDR3 nucleotide sequence: TGCAGTGCTAGAAAATGGACTAGCGGATCCTACAATGAGCAGTTCTTC. It specifies CSARKWTSGSYNEQFF.

This chain joins TRBV28 and TRBJ1-2; TRBD1 matches at 7 bases. J lost 3 bases, V lost 10 bases, and 8 bases had no gene match. Germline lookup yields CDR1 MDHEN and CDR2 SYDVKM. The CDR3 loop spans 13 amino acids. CDR3 sequence (DNA): TGTGCCATTCGGGACAGCAGACACTATGGCTACACCTTC. Translation gives CAIRDSRHYGYTF.

The chain has TRBV12-3 or TRBV12-4 and TRBJ2-7; TRBD1 aligns across 7 bases. This CDR3 has 16 amino acids. V was pared by 1 base and J by 3 bases, with 9 bases of the junction left unmatched. CDR3 protein: CASSLEGGAGYYEQYF. The CDR3 DNA sequence: TGTGCCAGCAGTTTAGAAGGGGGCGCTGGATACTACGAGCAGTACTTC.

This clonotype turned up a few times. This rearrangement joins TRBV29-1 to TRBJ1-5; TRBD1 aligns across 7 bases. Trimming took 6 bases from V and 3 from J; bases not matched to a gene: 5. Germline V gene data show CDR1 as SQVTM and CDR2 as ANQGSEA. CDR3 length equals 13 residues. The CDR3 is CSVSTGFNQPQHF. The CDR3 bases are TGCAGCGTCTCGACAGGGTTCAATCAGCCCCAGCATTTT.

V gene TRBV2 combines with J gene TRBJ1-2; D might be TRBD1 (6 bases). The V gene's germline CDR1 is SNHLY and CDR2 FYNNEI. The CDR3 runs to 14 residues. The germline V and J ends were trimmed by 1 base and 3 bases, with 9 bases remaining between them. CDR3 region: CASSEGGQDYGYTF. CDR3 nucleotides: TGTGCCAGCAGTGAAGGGGGGCAAGACTATGGCTACACCTTC.

At least ten counts were recorded for this clonotype. The rearrangement links TRBV29-1 to TRBJ2-7; possible D gene TRBD2, 5 bases. CDR1 is SQVTM, CDR2 ANQGSEA, per germline. This CDR3 spans 14 amino acids. V dropped 6 bases and J dropped 2 bases, with 17 bases sitting between them. CDR3 in amino acids: CSVAAAVDAYEQYF. The CDR3 DNA sequence: TGCAGCGTCGCAGCGGCGGTAGACGCCTACGAGCAGTACTTC.

The gene calls are TRBV11-1 and TRBJ2-1, with D maybe TRBD2 (6 bases). Trimming took off 10 bases at V and 4 bases at J, with 8 bases between the two ends. Looked up from germline, CDR1 is SGHAT and CDR2 is FQDESV (reference sequence). CDR3 length: 11 residues. CDR3 region: CATAGYNEQFF. CDR3 nucleotides: TGTGCCACCGCGGGGTACAATGAGCAGTTCTTC.

The sample holds many counts of this clonotype. CDR3 bases: TGTGCCAGCAGTAGCAGGGCAACCGATACGCAGTATTTT. It specifies CASSSRATDTQYF. The chain links TRBV5-6 to TRBJ2-3, with D maybe TRBD1 (5 bases). The V gene lost 5 bases and the J gene lost 6 bases, with 13 bases spanning the gap. Germline V gives CDR1 SGHDT, CDR2 YYEEEE. This CDR3 spans 13 amino acids.

This clonotype showed up many times. CDR3 sequence: CSGEVQETQYF. DNA of the CDR3: TGCAGTGGGGAAGTCCAAGAGACCCAGTACTTC. V is TRBV20-1 and J is TRBJ2-5; D gene ambiguous. Trimming stripped 7 bases from V and 1 base from J, with 7 bases between. Germline V lookup: CDR1 DFQATT, CDR2 SNEGSKA (reference sequence). This CDR3 has 11 amino acids.

This clonotype was seen a handful of times. CDR3 loop: CSARFQGFNYGYTF. CDR3 sequence (DNA): TGCAGTGCTAGATTTCAGGGATTTAACTATGGCTACACCTTC. This chain links TRBV20-1 with TRBJ1-2, with D possibly matching TRBD1 (5 bases). The CDR3 extends over 14 amino acids. The V gene's germline CDR1 is DFQATT and CDR2 SNEGSKA (reference sequence). The V and J ends lost 2 bases and 1 base respectively, with 11 bases between them.

This clonotype was detected ten times or more. The V gene is TRBV7-2, the J gene TRBJ2-1, with D tentatively TRBD2 (6 bases). Germline V gene sequence: CDR1 SGHTA, CDR2 FQGNSA. This CDR3 comprises 12 residues. V dropped 1 base and J dropped 15 bases, with 13 bases sitting between them. For the CDR3, the DNA is TGTGCCAGCAGCTTAGAGGAGGGTCTTCGGTTCTTC. This sequence encodes CASSLEEGLRFF.

The V and J genes are TRBV6-1 and TRBJ1-6; no clear D. The CDR3 runs 15 residues. Between the trimmed V and J ends, which lost 8 bases and 8 bases, there was a span of 19 bases. Germline loops: CDR1 MNHNS, CDR2 SASEGT. CDR3 loop: CASSPQVGDYSPLHF. The DNA for the CDR3 is TGTGCCAGCTCCCCCCAAGTCGGTGATTATTCACCCCTCCACTTT.

This clonotype was found a few times. J is TRBJ2-3 and V is TRBV5-1; TRBD1 or TRBD2 may be the D gene (6 bases each). Trimming pared 0 bases from V and 2 bases from J, leaving 19 bases between. Germline CDR1 and CDR2: SGHRS and YFSETQ. The length of the CDR3 is 18 residues. The CDR3 region is CASSLAGGDNWYTDTQYF. The CDR3 DNA sequence: TGCGCCAGCAGCTTGGCCGGAGGGGACAACTGGTACACAGATACGCAGTATTTT.

This clonotype was picked up many times. This may stem from a read error, because a much larger clone lies one nucleotide away. This chain uses TRBV2 with TRBJ2-7; 13 bases map to TRBD2. The CDR3 has 18 amino acids. Germline assignment: CDR1 SNHLY and CDR2 FYNNEI. Here the CDR3 reads CAISPRTGLAGVRYEQYF. For the CDR3, the DNA is TGTGCCATCAGTCCCCGAACTGGACTAGCGGGAGTCCGTTACGAGCAGTACTTC.

The chain links TRBV15 to TRBJ2-7, with 8 bases that match TRBD1. The CDR3 is made up of 14 amino acids. With 5 bases clipped from V and 2 bases from J, the junction kept 5 bases outside the gene matches. Germline V gene data show CDR1 as LNHNV and CDR2 as YYDKDF (reference sequence). The CDR3 loop is CATSSRGQAYEQYF. CDR3 DNA sequence: TGTGCCACCAGCTCACGGGGACAGGCCTACGAGCAGTACTTC.

This chain joins TRBV28 and TRBJ2-3; the D is unclear. CDR3 size: 15 residues. The germline V gene encodes CDR1 MDHEN and CDR2 SYDVKM. Trimming cost V 5 bases and J 2 bases, with 14 bases left between them. CDR3 DNA: TGTGCCAGCAGTACCGGCCCCATTATCACAGATACGCAGTATTTT. Protein sequence: CASSTGPIITDTQYF.

The rearrangement uses TRBV7-8 and TRBJ2-1; 8 bases line up with TRBD2. V lost 1 base, J lost 5 bases, and 13 bases stayed unmatched. CDR1 is SGHVS, CDR2 FQNEAQ, per germline. This CDR3 is built from 18 residues. The CDR3 nucleotides read TGTGCCAGCAGCTTAGAACGGACCGGGACTAGGGGAAACAATGAGCAGTTCTTC. Translating gives CASSLERTGTRGNNEQFF.

The chain couples TRBV20-1 to TRBJ1-6; 8 bases are a match to TRBD1. The CDR3 spans 15 residues. Germline V CDR1 and CDR2: DFQATT, SNEGSKA (reference sequence). Losses at the gene ends were 3 bases for V and 3 bases for J; bases not matched to a gene: 4. The CDR3 nucleotides read TGCAGTGCTAGCTGGACAGGGAGCTATAATTCACCCCTCCACTTT. Translation gives CSASWTGSYNSPLHF.

V is TRBV7-8 and J is TRBJ2-1; 7 positions agree with TRBD2. CDR1 SGHVS and CDR2 FQNEAQ come from the germline V gene. This CDR3 is built from 15 residues. V lost 6 bases, J lost 8 bases, and 13 bases stayed unmatched. The CDR3, as DNA: TGTGCCAGCAGTCCCGGGACTATAGTTATCGATGAGCAGTTCTTC. Amino acid sequence: CASSPGTIVIDEQFF.

The chain links TRBV29-1 to TRBJ2-2; D is possibly TRBD2 (7 bases). Trimming cost V 7 bases and J 5 bases, with 20 bases left between them. CDR1 SQVTM and CDR2 ANQGSEA come from the germline V gene. This CDR3 has 15 residues. CDR3 loop: CSALGGGRNTGELFF. Here the CDR3 DNA reads TGCAGCGCCCTGGGGGGGGGGCGTAATACCGGGGAGCTGTTTTTT.